The 22 T cell receptor beta chains reported below all come from one sample, sequenced in a study of blood T cell repertoires in COVID-19. Sequenced by immunoSEQ multiplex PCR; TCRdb stores in-frame clones only, minus some. Here the sample spans almost 250,000 clones, 86% being singletons. Sequenced: peripheral blood. These receptors originate from a woman aged 60-70 years who had recovered from COVID-19.

The chain recombines TRBV19 with TRBJ1-6, with D perhaps TRBD1 (6 bases). CDR1 is LNHDA and CDR2 is SQIVND in the germline V gene (reference sequence). This CDR3 contains 13 residues. Trimming took 5 bases from V and 7 from J, leaving 9 bases between them. The CDR3 DNA reads as TGTGCCAGTAGTGGGCAGGGGAATTCACCCCTCCACTTT. Its protein product is CASSGQGNSPLHF.

The chain is built from TRBV19 and TRBJ2-3, with D perhaps matching TRBD1 (6 bases). The V gene's germline CDR1 is LNHDA and CDR2 SQIVND (reference sequence). The CDR3 contains 12 residues. Trimming took 4 bases from V and 4 from J, leaving 6 bases between them. CDR3 in DNA: TGTGCCAGTAGTAACAGGGCAGATACGCAGTATTTT. It yields the protein CASSNRADTQYF.

This sequence joins TRBV6-2 or TRBV6-3 and TRBJ1-2; no firm D call. The CDR3 is made up of 15 amino acids. CDR1 is MNHEY, CDR2 SVGEGT, per germline. Trimming took 2 bases from V and 8 from J, leaving 18 bases between them. This CDR3 reads CASSYVQLNPRGYTF. CDR3 DNA sequence: TGTGCCAGCAGTTACGTTCAGTTGAACCCGCGGGGCTACACCTTC.

The J gene is TRBJ2-3, the V gene TRBV7-2; D possibly corresponds to TRBD2 (6 bases). Germline loops: CDR1 SGHTA, CDR2 FQGNSA. V dropped 5 bases and J dropped 4 bases, with 19 bases sitting between them. The length of the CDR3 is 16 residues. CDR3 coding DNA: TGTGCCAGCAGCCCCCGCGGAGGAGGGTTGTCAGATACGCAGTATTTT. Translated, it gives CASSPRGGGLSDTQYF.

V usage is TRBV28 and J usage is TRBJ1-2; no clear D gene. The V end was cut by 6 bases, the J end by 3 bases, with 5 bases between. Germline V CDR1 and CDR2: MDHEN, SYDVKM. The CDR3 spans 11 residues. CDR3 in DNA: TGTGCCAGCAGCCGGGACTATGGCTACACCTTC. Its protein product is CASSRDYGYTF.

The V and J genes are TRBV14 and TRBJ2-5; possibly TRBD1 for D (5 bases). The V and J ends lost 3 bases and 5 bases respectively, with 7 bases between them. Germline CDR1 is SGHDN and CDR2 is FVKESK. The CDR3 consists of 12 residues. The CDR3 sequence: CASSQQGETQYF. The DNA for the CDR3 is TGTGCCAGCAGCCAGCAGGGCGAGACCCAGTACTTC.

CDR3 protein: CASSQVLAGSSSTDTQYF. The DNA for the CDR3 is TGTGCCAGCAGCCAAGTTCTAGCGGGGTCTTCTAGCACAGATACGCAGTATTTT. This chain links TRBV3-1 (or the pseudogene TRBV3-2) with TRBJ2-3, with 9 bases aligning to TRBD2. The CDR3 extends over 18 amino acids. CDR1 and CDR2 (germline): LGHDT, YNNKEL (reference sequence). The V segment lost 1 base and the J segment 0 bases; nucleotides outside the gene matches: 8.

The table lists this clone with a count of one. V gene TRBV2 combines with J gene TRBJ2-7; 12 bases line up with TRBD1. After removal of 2 bases from V and 7 bases from J, the junction contained 6 bases not matched to a gene. This CDR3 contains 15 residues. Germline CDR1 and CDR2: SNHLY and FYNNEI. Written as DNA, the CDR3 is TGTGCCAGCAGTGAAAGGGACAGGGGGCCAGGAGAGCAGTACTTC. It translates to CASSERDRGPGEQYF.

The V and J genes are TRBV5-8 and TRBJ1-5; a weak D match, TRBD1 (5 bases). The germline CDR1 and CDR2 sequences are SGHTS and YDEGEE. The CDR3 is 16 residues long. The V gene lost 4 bases and the J gene lost 6 bases, with 20 bases spanning the gap. CDR3 region: CASSNAWGREGQPQHF. In nucleotides, the CDR3 is TGTGCCAGCAGCAACGCTTGGGGCAGGGAAGGTCAGCCCCAGCATTTT. The variable domain in full, completed from reference TRBV5-8 and TRBJ1-5, reads EAGVTQSPTHLIKTRGQQATLRCSPISGHTSVYWYQQALGLGLQFLLWYDEGEERNRGNFPPRFSGRQFPNYSSELNVNALELEDSALYLCASSNAWGREGQPQHFGDGTRLSIL.

In its sample, this clone was seen a few times. The rearrangement joins TRBV5-1 to TRBJ2-1, with TRBD2 matching over 7 bases. With V trimmed by 4 bases and J by 5 bases, 9 bases remained unmatched. The CDR3 extends over 15 amino acids. The germline V gene has CDR1 SGHRS and CDR2 YFSETQ. CDR3 nucleotide sequence: TGCGCCAGCAGCAGCCTTACTACTAGCGACAATGAGCAGTTCTTC. Its protein is CASSSLTTSDNEQFF.

The chain uses TRBV5-1 and TRBJ2-6; D not resolved. The CDR3 has 14 residues. Per germline, CDR1 SGHRS and CDR2 YFSETQ. V lost 4 bases and J lost 4, with 9 bases in between. CDR3 in amino acids: CASSRDSGANVLTF. In DNA, the CDR3 is TGCGCCAGCAGCCGCGATTCAGGGGCCAACGTCCTGACTTTC.

The V gene is TRBV7-9, the J gene TRBJ1-1, with a tentative D call TRBD1 (6 bases). V was pared by 6 bases and J by 3 bases, with 14 bases between. The CDR3 covers 14 residues. Germline V gene data show CDR1 as SEHNR and CDR2 as FQNEAQ (reference sequence). The CDR3 DNA is TGTGCCAGCAGTTTACAGGGAAGGGACACTGAAGCTTTCTTT. This gives the protein CASSLQGRDTEAFF.

This chain connects TRBV5-1 to TRBJ2-1; TRBD2 agrees at 7 bases. Unmatched junction bases numbered 13, after V lost 3 bases and J lost 7 bases. Per the germline V gene, CDR1 is SGHRS and CDR2 is YFSETQ. The CDR3 spans 16 residues. As DNA, the CDR3 is TGCGCCAGCAGCTATGACCCGACGGGGGGTGGGAATGAGCAGTTCTTC. This codes for CASSYDPTGGGNEQFF.

This clone was counted a few times. J is TRBJ2-3 and V is TRBV7-2; TRBD2 is a possible D gene (6 bases). V lost 1 base and J 2 bases, leaving 10 bases between the germline ends. Germline V gene lookup returns CDR1 SGHTA and CDR2 FQGNSA. The CDR3 sequence is 15 residues long. This CDR3 reads CASSLGAGFTDTQYF. The CDR3 DNA sequence: TGTGCCAGCAGCTTAGGTGCGGGGTTCACAGATACGCAGTATTTT. Drawing the rest from reference TRBV7-2 and TRBJ2-3, the complete variable domain is GAGVSQSPSNKVTEKGKDVELRCDPISGHTALYWYRQSLGQGLEFLIYFQGNSAPDKSGLPSDRFSAERTGGSVSTLTIQRTQQEDSAVYLCASSLGAGFTDTQYFGPGTRLTVL.

V and J are TRBV6-6 and TRBJ1-2; perhaps TRBD1 as D (6 bases). Trimming cost V 8 bases and J 7 bases, with 23 bases left between them. The CDR3 is 15 amino acids. The germline V gene encodes CDR1 MNHNY and CDR2 SVGAGI (reference sequence). CDR3 amino acids: CASLLDRKEVGGYTF. The CDR3 DNA reads as TGTGCCAGCCTTCTCGACAGGAAGGAGGTTGGTGGCTACACCTTC.

The chain employs TRBV3-1 (or the pseudogene TRBV3-2) and TRBJ1-4, with 8 bases matching TRBD1. Unmatched junction bases numbered 14, after V lost 0 bases and J lost 2 bases. The CDR3 is 20 residues long. CDR1 and CDR2 (germline): LGHDT, YNNKEL (reference sequence). The chain's CDR3 is CASSQEGSWDRRLTNEKLFF. CDR3 nucleotide sequence: TGTGCCAGCAGCCAAGAAGGTAGCTGGGACAGGAGGCTCACTAATGAAAAACTGTTTTTT.

The V gene is TRBV7-2, the J gene TRBJ2-5, with 7 bases that match TRBD1. V shed 5 bases and J 5 bases; nucleotides not matched to a gene: 14. The CDR3 has 16 residues. Germline V lookup: CDR1 SGHTA, CDR2 FQGNSA. The CDR3 is CASSTRTGLAGETQYF. CDR3 nucleotide sequence: TGTGCCAGCAGCACCAGGACAGGATTGGCCGGGGAGACCCAGTACTTC.

This clone was seen just once. The chain recombines TRBV19 with TRBJ1-5; 8 nucleotides match TRBD1. Looked up from germline, CDR1 is LNHDA and CDR2 is SQIVND (reference sequence). The CDR3 is 15 residues long. V was clipped by 5 bases and J by 2 bases; unmatched bases: 5. The CDR3, as DNA: TGTGCCAGTAGTTCTCGACAGGGGCGCAATCAGCCCCAGCATTTT. Translation gives CASSSRQGRNQPQHF.

The chain recombines TRBV5-6 with TRBJ1-6; 8 bases fit TRBD1. From germline, CDR1 is SGHDT and CDR2 YYEEEE. The junction had 9 bases not matched to a gene; V was cut back by 0 bases and J by 1 base. The CDR3 contains 19 residues. This CDR3 is CASSLGQGSIGSYNSPLHF. In DNA form, the CDR3 reads TGTGCCAGCAGCTTGGGACAGGGGTCGATCGGGTCCTATAATTCACCCCTCCACTTT. The full variable domain, completed using reference TRBV5-6 and TRBJ1-6, is DAGVTQSPTHLIKTRGQQVTLRCSPKSGHDTVSWYQQALGQGPQFIFQYYEEEERQRGNFPDRFSGHQFPNYSSELNVNALLLGDSALYLCASSLGQGSIGSYNSPLHFGNGTRLTVT.

The rearrangement joins TRBV10-3 to TRBJ2-6, with a weak D call TRBD2 (6 bases). CDR3 size: 17 residues. Between the trimmed V and J ends, which lost 4 bases and 0 bases, there was a span of 13 bases. Looked up from germline, CDR1 is ENHRY and CDR2 is SYGVKD. The CDR3 here is CAISGSTGGSGANVLTF. As DNA, the CDR3 is TGTGCCATCAGTGGGTCCACCGGGGGCTCTGGGGCCAACGTCCTGACTTTC.

This clone was detected only once. V usage is TRBV28 and J usage is TRBJ1-1; 8 nucleotides align to TRBD1. V dropped 11 bases and J dropped 3; count of bases not matched to a gene: 11. CDR1 is MDHEN, CDR2 SYDVKM, per germline. The CDR3 spans 14 residues. The CDR3 region is CASPRQGLDTEAFF. For the CDR3, the DNA is TGTGCCTCGCCCAGACAGGGGTTGGACACTGAAGCTTTCTTT.

The chain is built from TRBV5-1 and TRBJ1-1, with D hard to call. Trimming left V 0 bases short and J 4 bases short, with 13 bases between. This CDR3 is 15 amino acids long. CDR1 SGHRS and CDR2 YFSETQ come from the germline V gene. The CDR3, as DNA: TGCGCCAGCAGCTTGGCCCCGGGGAGGAGCACTGAAGCTTTCTTT. Translation: CASSLAPGRSTEAFF.